This is a list of T cell receptor beta chains from one sample in a study of T-cell reconstitution after alpha-beta-depleted transplantation in children. MiXCR was run by TCRdb on the PCR reads, yielding one entry per CDR3 protein. The repertoire holds hundreds of thousands of distinct CDR3 sequences, with roughly 7.8% as singletons. The source was peripheral blood, collected 360 days after TCRalphabeta/CD19-depleted stem cell transplant. These receptors all stem from a female patient younger than 10 who had a stem cell transplant for Fanconi anemia, so the T cells may come from the graft donor. Both conserved end residues are part of each CDR3. Each record gives: V gene, CDR3 length, clone size, J gene, D gene, CDR3 protein, CDR3 DNA. D genes are given only for firm matches. Expanded clones are given a class, and other clones once, few, many or no size at all.

>TRBV3-1|11|-|TRBJ1-1|-
CASSGGGEAFF
TGTGCCAGCAGCGGGGGGGGTGAAGCTTTCTTT
>TRBV20-1|13|many|TRBJ1-1|-
CSARDRTGREAFF
TGCAGTGCTAGAGATAGGACGGGACGGGAAGCTTTCTTT
>TRBV10-3|12|many|TRBJ1-1|-
CAISPSGREAFF
TGTGCCATCAGCCCTTCAGGGAGGGAAGCTTTCTTT
>TRBV28|14|many|TRBJ1-1|-
CASKVSAGIAEAFF
TGTGCCAGCAAAGTATCGGCGGGGATCGCTGAAGCTTTCTTT
>TRBV5-1|16|many|TRBJ2-1|TRBD2
CASSFSGGAIYNEQFF
TGCGCCAGCAGCTTTAGCGGGGGGGCAATCTACAATGAGCAGTTCTTC
>TRBV7-9|16|-|TRBJ1-2|-
CASSLASGGGSYGYTF
TGTGCCAGCAGCTTAGCGTCCGGGGGTGGTTCCTATGGCTACACCTTC
>TRBV5-1|13|few|TRBJ2-1|-
CASSSAVRNEQFF
TGCGCCAGCAGCTCAGCAGTCAGGAATGAGCAGTTCTTC
>TRBV20-1|14|many|TRBJ1-5|-
CSASQGEGNQPQHF
TGCAGTGCTAGTCAGGGTGAGGGCAATCAGCCCCAGCATTTT
>TRBV5-1|16|many|TRBJ2-5|TRBD2
CASSLLTSGAQETQYF
TGCGCCAGCAGCTTGCTGACTAGCGGGGCCCAAGAGACCCAGTACTTC
>TRBV20-1|13|many|TRBJ2-7|TRBD2
CSARGLAGYEQYF
TGCAGTGCTAGGGGGTTAGCGGGGTACGAGCAGTACTTC
>TRBV12-3/TRBV12-4|10|many|TRBJ1-2|-
CASSFLYYTF
TGTGCCAGCAGTTTCCTCTATTACACCTTC
>TRBV11-2|14|-|TRBJ1-2|-
CASSLGGIGYGYTF
TGTGCCAGCAGCCTGGGAGGGATCGGCTATGGCTACACCTTC
>TRBV12-3/TRBV12-4|14|many|TRBJ1-3|-
CASSLGQLGNTIYF
TGTGCCAGCAGTTTAGGTCAGCTAGGAAACACCATATATTTT